This T cell receptor (beta chain) originates from a study of T cell clones after liver transplantation. Study-wide background: Subjects received no induction therapy and standard immunosuppression until randomization at 12-24 months post-transplant.

CDR1 is LGHNA, CDR2 YSLEER, per germline. CDR3 length: 18 residues. J gave up 0 bases and V 3 bases, and 12 bases lay outside the gene matches. Study outcomes and limitations: Conclusions were preliminary, with small, heterogeneous patient groups.

To note about this clone: Its antigen is not identified.

The table came from immunoSEQ multiplex PCR; TCRdb's copy has only in-frame clones and leaves some out. The top ten hold roughly a quarter of the sample, which has under 35,000 clones, approximately 96% seen once. The TCR originated in a human patient who received a liver transplant. Some T cells may be graft donor cells. The sample was CD8+ T cells from blood, taken 12 months after liver transplant. The genes are TRBV4-3 and TRBJ2-3; 7 bases are a match to TRBD2. The CDR3 DNA sequence: TGCGCCAGCAGCCATAGCCTGGCTAGCGGTGCTAGCACAGATACGCAGTATTTT. Translating it yields CASSHSLASGASTDTQYF.